Below are 32 T cell receptor beta chains sequenced from a single sample in a study of blood T cell repertoires in COVID-19. Using immunoSEQ multiplex PCR, the repertoire was profiled, and TCRdb retains in-frame clones only, with some absent. Of 150,000 to 200,000 clones in the sample, approximately 85% are singletons; the top ten hold about 0.95%. Specimen: peripheral blood. These receptors all stem from a man between 40 and 49 years old with acute or convalescent COVID-19.

The rearrangement uses TRBV30 and TRBJ1-5; 7 nucleotides line up with TRBD1. Germline-derived CDR1 and CDR2 are GTSNPN and SVGIG (reference sequence). Trimming took 1 base from V and 5 from J; bases not matched to a gene: 5. This CDR3 is built from 14 residues. CDR3 amino acids: CAWSEGQVYQPQHF. CDR3 DNA: TGTGCCTGGAGTGAAGGACAGGTGTATCAGCCCCAGCATTTT.

The chain joins TRBV2 to TRBJ1-4, with D unclear. Per the germline V gene, CDR1 is SNHLY and CDR2 is FYNNEI. The CDR3 covers 16 residues. Trimming removed 3 bases at V and 0 bases at J, with 11 bases between. This CDR3 reads CASSERQPATNEKLFF. The DNA of the CDR3 is TGTGCCAGCAGTGAGAGGCAGCCTGCAACTAATGAAAAACTGTTTTTT. The full variable domain, its missing parts supplied by reference TRBV2 and TRBJ1-4, is EPEVTQTPSHQVTQMGQEVILRCVPISNHLYFYWYRQILGQKVEFLVSFYNNEISEKSEIFDDQFSVERPDGSNFTLKIRSTKLEDSAMYFCASSERQPATNEKLFFGSGTQLSVL.

Note on this clone: Additional DNA sequences in this sample encode the identical CDR3. V gene TRBV3-1 (or the pseudogene TRBV3-2) combines with J gene TRBJ1-5, with TRBD1 as a possible D gene (6 bases). Trimming shortened V by 1 base and J by 4 bases, and 11 bases separated the two germline ends. The CDR3 runs 15 residues. Germline CDR1 reads LGHDT; CDR2 reads YNNKEL (reference sequence). The CDR3: CASSQGGRGNQPQHF. The CDR3 nucleotides are TGTGCCAGCAGCCAAGGGGGGCGCGGGAATCAGCCCCAGCATTTT.

The J gene is TRBJ2-3, the V gene TRBV30; D possibly corresponds to TRBD2 (7 bases). Trimming pared 5 bases from V and 4 bases from J, leaving 16 bases between. CDR1 is GTSNPN and CDR2 is SVGIG in the germline V gene (reference sequence). This CDR3 is built from 14 residues. The CDR3 coding sequence is TGTGCCTGGGGGACTGGCGGGGGCCCAGATACGCAGTATTTT. Protein sequence: CAWGTGGGPDTQYF.

The V call is TRBV18, the J call TRBJ2-3; D is uncertain. The CDR3 has 14 amino acids. From germline, CDR1 is KGHSH and CDR2 LQKENI. Trimming stripped 6 bases from V and 2 bases from J, with 12 bases between. The CDR3 nucleotides read TGTGCCAGCTCCCCGACACCCTCCACAGATACGCAGTATTTT. This gives the protein CASSPTPSTDTQYF.

V gene TRBV6-6 combines with J gene TRBJ2-3; D remains ambiguous. Trimming shortened V by 5 bases and J by 6 bases, and 9 bases separated the two germline ends. In germline, CDR1 is MNHNY, CDR2 SVGAGI (reference sequence). The CDR3 runs to 12 residues. The chain's CDR3 is CASSPRQDTQYF. For the CDR3, the DNA is TGTGCCAGCAGTCCCCGCCAGGATACGCAGTATTTT.

CDR3 sequence: CASSPGTVMNTEAFF. The CDR3 DNA is TGTGCCAGCTCACCTGGCACAGTAATGAACACTGAAGCTTTCTTT. The chain joins TRBV18 to TRBJ1-1; D not resolved. The length of the CDR3 is 15 residues. V dropped 3 bases and J dropped 0 bases, with 11 bases sitting between them. Germline V lookup: CDR1 KGHSH, CDR2 LQKENI.

The V call is TRBV11-2, the J call TRBJ2-7; 7 bases are shared with TRBD2. Germline V gene data show CDR1 as SGHAT and CDR2 as FQNNGV. The CDR3 loop spans 15 amino acids. With 5 bases clipped from V and 2 bases from J, the junction kept 9 bases outside the gene matches. CDR3 sequence: CASSPGGGFTYEQYF. The CDR3 nucleotides read TGTGCCAGCAGCCCTGGGGGAGGGTTTACCTACGAGCAGTACTTC.

The chain links TRBV15 to TRBJ2-3; 7 bases align to TRBD1. V lost 0 bases, J lost 4 bases, and 10 bases stayed unmatched. The CDR3 is 17 amino acids. Per the germline V gene, CDR1 is LNHNV and CDR2 is YYDKDF (reference sequence). CDR3 region: CATSREGTVTRADTQYF. As DNA, the CDR3 is TGTGCCACCAGCAGAGAGGGGACAGTCACGCGCGCAGATACGCAGTATTTT.

CDR3 amino acids: CASSDPGTGMNTEAFF. The DNA of the CDR3 is TGTGCCAGCAGTGATCCAGGGACAGGGATGAACACTGAAGCTTTCTTT. The rearrangement joins TRBV25-1 to TRBJ1-1, with 9 positions matching TRBD1. V lost 3 bases to trimming and J lost 0 bases; unmatched junction nucleotides: 5. From germline, CDR1 is MGHDK and CDR2 SYGVNS. This CDR3 region has 16 residues.

The rearrangement uses TRBV5-4 and TRBJ2-6, with D maybe TRBD2 (5 bases). The germline V gene encodes CDR1 SGHNT and CDR2 YYREEE (reference sequence). V was cut by 4 bases and J by 0 bases, with 14 bases left in between. This CDR3 region has 17 residues. CDR3 in DNA: TGTGCCAGCAGCCTAGCCGGTCCGATCTCTGGGGCCAACGTCCTGACTTTC. This sequence encodes CASSLAGPISGANVLTF.

The DNA of the CDR3 is TGTGCCAGCAGCCCGAAACGGCGGGGGGGCAGCAATGAGCAGTTCTTC. Translating it yields CASSPKRRGGSNEQFF. V and J are TRBV7-3 and TRBJ2-1; 9 positions match TRBD2. There are 16 residues in the CDR3. After removal of 5 bases from V and 6 bases from J, the junction contained 11 bases not matched to a gene. CDR1 and CDR2 (germline): SGHTA, FQGTGA.

This rearrangement joins TRBV15 to TRBJ1-2; D may be TRBD1 (6 bases). The V gene lost 4 bases and the J gene lost 9 bases, with 18 bases spanning the gap. Germline V gene sequence: CDR1 LNHNV, CDR2 YYDKDF (reference sequence). This CDR3 has 14 amino acids. CDR3 in amino acids: CATSIDQAGVSYTF. The CDR3, as DNA: TGTGCCACCAGCATCGACCAGGCAGGGGTGAGCTACACCTTC.

The rearrangement joins TRBV18 to TRBJ1-1; perhaps TRBD1 as D (6 bases). Trimming shortened V by 2 bases and J by 1 base, and 17 bases separated the two germline ends. The germline V gene has CDR1 KGHSH and CDR2 LQKENI. The CDR3 runs 17 residues. CDR3 residues: CASSPYLRDTANTEAFF. DNA for the CDR3: TGTGCCAGCTCACCATATCTTCGGGACACAGCGAACACTGAAGCTTTCTTT.

In DNA form, the CDR3 reads TGTGCCAGCAGCCCACTCCAGGGGGTGAACAATGAGCAGTTCTTC. Translation: CASSPLQGVNNEQFF. The chain has TRBV7-6 and TRBJ2-1; 7 nucleotides match TRBD1. The CDR3 is 15 residues long. The germline gives CDR1 SGHVS, CDR2 FNYEAQ. V lost 5 bases, J lost 5 bases, and 9 bases stayed unmatched.

The CDR3 sequence: CASSPGQGNYNSPLHF. CDR3 DNA: TGTGCCAGTAGTCCGGGACAGGGGAATTATAATTCACCCCTCCACTTT. The chain uses TRBV19 and TRBJ1-6, with 10 bases lining up with TRBD1. Looked up from germline, CDR1 is LNHDA and CDR2 is SQIVND (reference sequence). This CDR3 has 16 residues. With V trimmed by 5 bases and J by 4 bases, 5 bases remained unmatched.

The genes are TRBV3-1 (or the pseudogene TRBV3-2) and TRBJ2-2, with 8 positions matching TRBD2. The CDR3 covers 15 residues. V was pared by 4 bases and J by 5 bases, with 6 bases of the junction left unmatched. CDR1 and CDR2 (germline): LGHDT, YNNKEL (reference sequence). CDR3 region: CASSRLGGVTGELFF. CDR3 in DNA: TGTGCCAGCAGCCGCCTCGGGGGGGTTACCGGGGAGCTGTTTTTT.

This chain connects TRBV9 to TRBJ2-2, with D maybe TRBD2 (6 bases). V lost 2 bases, J lost 2 bases, and 10 bases lay in between. Germline V gene data show CDR1 as SGDLS and CDR2 as YYNGEE. The CDR3 has 15 amino acids. The CDR3 reads CASSVQGGNTGELFF. The CDR3 DNA sequence: TGTGCCAGCAGCGTCCAGGGAGGAAACACCGGGGAGCTGTTTTTT. The full variable domain, its missing parts supplied by reference TRBV9 and TRBJ2-2, is DSGVTQTPKHLITATGQRVTLRCSPRSGDLSVYWYQQSLDQGLQFLIQYYNGEERAKGNILERFSAQQFPDLHSELNLSSLELGDSALYFCASSVQGGNTGELFFGEGSRLTVL.

The chain is built from TRBV2 and TRBJ2-1; TRBD1 is a possible D gene (5 bases). Germline values: CDR1 SNHLY, CDR2 FYNNEI. The CDR3 has 14 residues. Trimming shortened V by 8 bases and J by 3 bases, and 14 bases separated the two germline ends. The CDR3 DNA is TGTGCCAGCTCGAACAGGCTCCTCTACAATGAGCAGTTCTTC. This codes for CASSNRLLYNEQFF. The full variable domain, its missing parts supplied by reference TRBV2 and TRBJ2-1, is EPEVTQTPSHQVTQMGQEVILRCVPISNHLYFYWYRQILGQKVEFLVSFYNNEISEKSEIFDDQFSVERPDGSNFTLKIRSTKLEDSAMYFCASSNRLLYNEQFFGPGTRLTVL.

The V and J genes are TRBV2 and TRBJ1-2; TRBD1 aligns across 8 bases. This CDR3 spans 12 amino acids. Losses at the gene ends were 8 bases for V and 4 bases for J; bases not matched to a gene: 3. Germline-derived CDR1 and CDR2 are SNHLY and FYNNEI. The CDR3 DNA follows: TGTGCCAGCGCAGGGGGCAGCTATGGCTACACCTTC. It yields the protein CASAGGSYGYTF.

The genes are TRBV5-4 and TRBJ1-1, with 8 bases that match TRBD1. Germline V gene sequence: CDR1 SGHNT, CDR2 YYREEE (reference sequence). With V trimmed by 3 bases and J by 5 bases, 9 bases remained unmatched. The CDR3 loop spans 15 amino acids. The CDR3 reads CASSSQTGVITEAFF. CDR3 coding DNA: TGTGCCAGCAGCTCCCAGACAGGGGTTATTACTGAAGCTTTCTTT.

The chain recombines TRBV5-1 with TRBJ1-2, with 7 bases matching TRBD1. V was pared by 0 bases and J by 8 bases, with 10 bases of the junction left unmatched. This CDR3 is built from 15 residues. Germline assignment: CDR1 SGHRS and CDR2 YFSETQ. CDR3 coding DNA: TGCGCCAGCAGCTTGGAAGGGGGCGAAGGTAGGGGCTACACCTTC. Amino acid sequence: CASSLEGGEGRGYTF.

This clone showed up just a few times. The V and J genes are TRBV3-1 (or the pseudogene TRBV3-2) and TRBJ1-6, with 8 bases identical to TRBD1. The V and J ends lost 3 bases and 3 bases, in that order; junction bases with no gene match: 1. Germline V gene lookup returns CDR1 LGHDT and CDR2 YNNKEL (reference sequence). This CDR3 is 15 amino acids long. The CDR3 nucleotides are TGTGCCAGCAGCCAGGGGACAGGCTATAATTCACCCCTCCACTTT. It encodes CASSQGTGYNSPLHF.

This sequence joins TRBV9 and TRBJ1-1, with 7 bases matching TRBD1. Looked up from germline, CDR1 is SGDLS and CDR2 is YYNGEE. There are 14 residues in the CDR3. Germline trimming cut 4 bases from V and 4 bases from J; bases unmatched to any gene: 7. The CDR3 is CASSPRQGATEAFF. CDR3 nucleotide sequence: TGTGCCAGCAGCCCTCGACAGGGTGCCACTGAAGCTTTCTTT.

J is TRBJ2-2 and V is TRBV5-4, with 7 bases aligning to TRBD2. Germline values: CDR1 SGHNT, CDR2 YYREEE (reference sequence). The J segment lost 1 base and the V segment lost 2 bases, leaving 8 bases of the junction unmatched. The CDR3 spans 17 residues. CDR3 in amino acids: CASSLQPSGMNTGELFF. The CDR3 coding sequence is TGTGCCAGCAGCTTACAGCCTAGCGGAATGAACACCGGGGAGCTGTTTTTT.

This clone was found many times. The chain links TRBV5-1 to TRBJ2-7, with TRBD2 identical over 8 bases. The CDR3 is 15 amino acids. Trimming at V came to 0 bases and at J to 6 bases, leaving 8 bases not matched to a gene. Per germline, CDR1 SGHRS and CDR2 YFSETQ. This CDR3 is CASSLELGLAGEQYF. The CDR3 DNA sequence: TGCGCCAGCAGCTTGGAGTTAGGACTAGCTGGCGAGCAGTACTTC. Complete variable domain (other parts from reference TRBV5-1 and TRBJ2-7): KAGVTQTPRYLIKTRGQQVTLSCSPISGHRSVSWYQQTPGQGLQFLFEYFSETQRNKGNFPGRFSGRQFSNSRSEMNVSTLELGDSALYLCASSLELGLAGEQYFGPGTRLTVT.

The rearrangement links TRBV7-3 to TRBJ2-1, with D possibly being TRBD2 (6 bases). V shed 2 bases and J shed 10 bases, with 12 bases lying between them. The length of the CDR3 is 13 residues. Looked up from germline, CDR1 is SGHTA and CDR2 is FQGTGA. The CDR3 loop reads CASSLGRGKEQFF. The CDR3 DNA reads as TGTGCCAGCAGCTTAGGTCGGGGGAAAGAGCAGTTCTTC.

The gene calls are TRBV3-1 (or the pseudogene TRBV3-2) and TRBJ1-5; 9 bases line up with TRBD1. Germline V lookup: CDR1 LGHDT, CDR2 YNNKEL (reference sequence). V shed 4 bases and J 4 bases; nucleotides not matched to a gene: 5. The CDR3 loop spans 15 amino acids. The CDR3 nucleotides are TGTGCCAGCAGCCTCGGGACAGGGTGGAATCAGCCCCAGCATTTT. Amino acids: CASSLGTGWNQPQHF.

In its sample, this clone was seen a few times. The chain couples TRBV19 to TRBJ1-5; D may be TRBD1 (6 bases). This CDR3 region has 14 residues. Germline V CDR1 and CDR2: LNHDA, SQIVND (reference sequence). V lost 6 bases and J 3 bases, leaving 12 bases between the germline ends. CDR3 sequence (DNA): TGTGCCAGTAGCTCGGACAGCCCCAATCAGCCCCAGCATTTT. Its protein is CASSSDSPNQPQHF.

The gene calls are TRBV2 and TRBJ1-1; 9 nucleotides align to TRBD1. Germline CDR1 is SNHLY and CDR2 is FYNNEI. V trimming: 6 bases; J trimming: 6 bases; junction bases outside the gene matches: 8. The CDR3 totals 14 residues. CDR3 amino acids: CASSQDRGNAEAFF. In nucleotides, the CDR3 is TGTGCCAGCAGCCAAGACAGGGGGAATGCTGAAGCTTTCTTT.

The chain uses TRBV6-5 and TRBJ1-4; the D gene is possibly TRBD1 (6 bases). The CDR3 covers 15 residues. The V gene's germline CDR1 is MNHEY and CDR2 SVGAGI. Trimming took off 0 bases at V and 3 bases at J, with 8 bases between the two ends. CDR3 sequence: CASSYSGASNEKLFF. The CDR3 coding sequence is TGTGCCAGCAGTTACTCGGGGGCCTCTAATGAAAAACTGTTTTTT.

V usage is TRBV7-9 and J usage is TRBJ2-7; TRBD1 matches 11 bases. J gave up 6 bases and V 6 bases, and 13 bases lay outside the gene matches. This CDR3 has 16 amino acids. Germline lookup yields CDR1 SEHNR and CDR2 FQNEAQ (reference sequence). CDR3 in DNA: TGTGCCAGCAGTCAAGGACGGGCTGGGACAGGGGGCGAGCAGTACTTC. This translates into CASSQGRAGTGGEQYF.